The TCR beta chain under discussion was sequenced for a study of T cell responses to AZD1222 COVID-19 vaccine. This CDR3 has 17 amino acids. Germline V gene sequence: CDR1 MDHEN, CDR2 SYDVKM. V shed 6 bases and J shed 3 bases, with 21 bases lying between them. The table came from immunoSEQ multiplex PCR; TCRdb's copy has only in-frame clones and leaves some out. The sample contains roughly 120,000 clones, about 90% of which appear only once. This TCR came from an adult in good health. Sequencing was performed on peripheral blood, taken on day 0 of AZD1222 vaccination. This chain connects TRBV28 to TRBJ1-5; unclear D gene. As DNA, the CDR3 is TGTGCCAGCAGACCCGCTTCCGGTGGTAACTACAATCAGCCCCAGCATTTT. Protein product: CASRPASGGNYNQPQHF.